The 22 T cell receptor beta chains given below trace back to one sample, sequenced in a study of cytomegalovirus exposure and HLA in healthy donors. Both 60 Vbeta primers and 13 Jbeta primers went into the PCR. Assay: immunoSEQ multiplex PCR; the TCRdb copy retains only in-frame clones and omits some. The repertoire holds roughly 82,000 clones, with around 74% as singletons. The sequencing input was PBMCs. These receptors all stem from a woman aged 50 to 60 in good health and CMV-seropositive.

The V and J genes are TRBV29-1 and TRBJ2-2, with 7 bases that match TRBD1. Trimming took 4 bases from V and 5 from J; bases not matched to a gene: 7. CDR1 and CDR2 (germline): SQVTM, ANQGSEA. The CDR3 sequence is 14 residues long. This CDR3 is CSVVPLTGTGELFF. The CDR3, as DNA: TGCAGCGTTGTGCCTCTGACAGGGACCGGGGAGCTGTTTTTT.

The V and J genes are TRBV28 and TRBJ1-1; no reliable D call. The germline V and J ends were trimmed by 7 bases and 5 bases, with 14 bases remaining between them. Germline V gene data show CDR1 as MDHEN and CDR2 as SYDVKM. CDR3 length: 13 residues. The CDR3 DNA reads as TGTGCCAGCATCCGAAATAGGCGGACTGAAGCTTTCTTT. Translation: CASIRNRRTEAFF. The full variable domain, its missing parts supplied by reference TRBV28 and TRBJ1-1, is DVKVTQSSRYLVKRTGEKVFLECVQDMDHENMFWYRQDPGLGLRLIYFSYDVKMKEKGDIPEGYSVSREKKERFSLILESASTNQTSMYLCASIRNRRTEAFFGQGTRLTVV.

The J gene is TRBJ2-3, the V gene TRBV19; 8 positions match TRBD2. Germline V gives CDR1 LNHDA, CDR2 SQIVND (reference sequence). V lost 4 bases, J lost 6 bases, and 9 bases stayed unmatched. This CDR3 spans 15 amino acids. DNA for the CDR3: TGTGCCAGTAGTAGCGGGAGGAAGTCCGCGGATACGCAGTATTTT. Translated: CASSSGRKSADTQYF.

The chain recombines TRBV2 with TRBJ1-1; no reliable D call. The V gene lost 9 bases and the J gene lost 0 bases, with 20 bases spanning the gap. Germline CDR1 SNHLY, CDR2 FYNNEI. The length of the CDR3 is 16 residues. CDR3 bases: TGTGCCAGTTCCCCCCCCCAGTCGTGGCTGAACACTGAAGCTTTCTTT. This sequence encodes CASSPPQSWLNTEAFF. The variable domain in full, completed from reference TRBV2 and TRBJ1-1, reads EPEVTQTPSHQVTQMGQEVILRCVPISNHLYFYWYRQILGQKVEFLVSFYNNEISEKSEIFDDQFSVERPDGSNFTLKIRSTKLEDSAMYFCASSPPQSWLNTEAFFGQGTRLTVV.

The chain couples TRBV5-1 to TRBJ2-5; TRBD2 matches at 13 bases. This CDR3 spans 16 amino acids. V dropped 5 bases and J dropped 4; count of bases not matched to a gene: 8. CDR1 SGHRS and CDR2 YFSETQ come from the germline V gene. For the CDR3, the DNA is TGCGCCAGCAGTCCCGGACTAGCGGGAGCAAGAGAGACCCAGTACTTC. This sequence encodes CASSPGLAGARETQYF. Full variable domain (rest looked up from reference TRBV5-1 and TRBJ2-5): KAGVTQTPRYLIKTRGQQVTLSCSPISGHRSVSWYQQTPGQGLQFLFEYFSETQRNKGNFPGRFSGRQFSNSRSEMNVSTLELGDSALYLCASSPGLAGARETQYFGPGTRLLVL.

This chain uses TRBV19 with TRBJ2-7; 9 bases line up with TRBD2. Germline values: CDR1 LNHDA, CDR2 SQIVND (reference sequence). The CDR3 is made up of 13 amino acids. V shed 5 bases and J 6 bases; nucleotides not matched to a gene: 5. The CDR3 reads CASSGAGGGEQYF. In DNA, the CDR3 is TGTGCCAGTAGTGGTGCGGGGGGGGGCGAGCAGTACTTC.

This chain joins TRBV4-1 and TRBJ1-2; the D gene is possibly TRBD1 (5 bases). The V gene lost 6 bases and the J gene lost 2 bases, with 10 bases spanning the gap. This CDR3 contains 13 residues. In germline, CDR1 is MGHRA, CDR2 YSYEKL. The CDR3 sequence: CASSLTANYGYTF. The CDR3 coding sequence is TGCGCCAGCAGTCTGACAGCAAACTATGGCTACACCTTC.

This chain joins TRBV7-9 and TRBJ1-2; D uncertain. Trimming cost V 5 bases and J 2 bases, with 12 bases left between them. Germline-derived CDR1 and CDR2 are SEHNR and FQNEAQ (reference sequence). CDR3 length: 14 residues. The DNA of the CDR3 is TGTGCCAGCAGCCCCTTCCACAAGAACTATGGCTACACCTTC. Translated, it gives CASSPFHKNYGYTF.

The chain combines TRBV7-6 with TRBJ2-5; TRBD1 matches at 12 bases. The V and J ends lost 5 bases and 7 bases, in that order; junction bases with no gene match: 14. The germline CDR1 and CDR2 sequences are SGHVS and FNYEAQ. The CDR3 runs 17 residues. CDR3 in DNA: TGTGCCAGCAGCCAGCCTTCGGGACAGGGGGCCTGGGGGACCCAGTACTTC. Translated, it gives CASSQPSGQGAWGTQYF.

The CDR3 loop reads CASSPEPRAYGYTF. As DNA, the CDR3 is TGTGCCAGCAGCCCAGAACCCAGGGCCTATGGCTACACCTTC. This chain joins TRBV7-9 and TRBJ1-2; tentative D call: TRBD1 (5 bases). Germline V gives CDR1 SEHNR, CDR2 FQNEAQ (reference sequence). Trimming removed 5 bases at V and 4 bases at J, with 14 bases between. The CDR3 is 14 amino acids.

The CDR3 region has the DNA TGTGCCAGCAGCCTCTGGACAGTCTACGAGCAGTACTTC. Its translation: CASSLWTVYEQYF. The gene calls are TRBV5-6 and TRBJ2-7; perhaps TRBD1 as D (6 bases). The CDR3 sequence is 13 residues long. V shed 4 bases and J shed 3 bases, with 11 bases lying between them. Germline CDR1 and CDR2: SGHDT and YYEEEE.

The chain uses TRBV30 and TRBJ2-1; 10 bases align to TRBD1. Germline-derived CDR1 and CDR2 are GTSNPN and SVGIG (reference sequence). The CDR3 has 13 amino acids. CDR3 DNA sequence: TGTGCTCTTCCTGGGACAGGGGAGGACGAGCAGTTCTTC. Its translation: CALPGTGEDEQFF.

The V call is TRBV6-5, the J call TRBJ2-2, with D possibly being TRBD1 (8 bases). CDR3 length: 14 amino acids. Deletions cut 6 bases from V and 3 bases from J, with 11 bases between. Germline V lookup: CDR1 MNHEY, CDR2 SVGAGI. CDR3 protein: CASRQGGYTGELFF. In nucleotides, the CDR3 is TGTGCCAGCAGACAGGGGGGGTACACCGGGGAGCTGTTTTTT.

This chain links TRBV21-1 with TRBJ2-7; TRBD2, the table's D call, lacks a check against the DNA. TRBV21-1 is marked as a pseudogene. The CDR3 consists of 13 residues. The CDR3 nucleotides read TGTGCCAGCAGCAAAGGAGGAGCCTACGAGCAGTACTTC. It translates to CASSKGGAYEQYF.

The rearrangement joins TRBV7-8 to TRBJ2-7; 7 bases line up with TRBD1. The trim removed 0 bases at V and 5 bases at J, leaving 7 bases unmatched. The CDR3 runs 15 residues. Germline CDR1 and CDR2: SGHVS and FQNEAQ. CDR3 coding DNA: TGTGCCAGCAGCTTAGCCGGAGACAGGGTCCACGAGCAGTACTTC. Its translation is CASSLAGDRVHEQYF. Filled out from reference TRBV7-8 and TRBJ2-7, the complete variable domain reads GAGVSQSPRYKVAKRGQDVALRCDPISGHVSLFWYQQALGQGPEFLTYFQNEAQLDKSGLPSDRFFAERPEGSVSTLKIQRTQQEDSAVYLCASSLAGDRVHEQYFGPGTRLTVT.

With regard to this clone: Other nucleotide sequences from this sample produce the same CDR3. The rearrangement uses TRBV2 and TRBJ2-1; D gene uncertain. The length of the CDR3 is 11 residues. Germline loops: CDR1 SNHLY, CDR2 FYNNEI. The V gene lost 9 bases and the J gene lost 7 bases, with 10 bases spanning the gap. This CDR3 is CASGAWNEQFF. The CDR3 bases are TGTGCCAGTGGAGCTTGGAATGAGCAGTTCTTC.

V is TRBV15 and J is TRBJ1-5, with 10 bases identical to TRBD1. Germline V lookup: CDR1 LNHNV, CDR2 YYDKDF (reference sequence). The CDR3 consists of 15 residues. The V gene end was trimmed by 1 base and the J gene end by 6 bases; junction bases not matched to a gene: 3. CDR3 bases: TGTGCCACCAGCAGAGGACAGGGGGCGGGTCAGCCCCAGCATTTT. This translates into CATSRGQGAGQPQHF.

V gene TRBV21-1 combines with J gene TRBJ2-7; the D segment call TRBD2 is taken from the table without a DNA check. TRBV21-1 is an annotated pseudogene. The CDR3 loop spans 16 amino acids. CDR3: CALDGKRRGGSYEQYF. The CDR3 DNA reads TGTGCCTTGGATGGGAAACGGCGGGGCGGATCCTACGAGCAGTACTTC.

V gene TRBV6-1 combines with J gene TRBJ2-7, with D unresolved. V was cut by 6 bases and J by 7 bases, with 13 bases left in between. CDR1 is MNHNS, CDR2 SASEGT, per germline. This CDR3 is 12 amino acids long. The CDR3 loop reads CASSSLRGEQYF. The DNA of the CDR3 is TGTGCCAGCAGCTCCCTTCGAGGAGAGCAGTACTTC.

V and J are TRBV30 and TRBJ2-5; D is uncertain. The CDR3 extends over 13 amino acids. The V end was cut by 0 bases, the J end by 5 bases, with 10 bases between. Per the germline V gene, CDR1 is GTSNPN and CDR2 is SVGIG (reference sequence). In DNA form, the CDR3 reads TGTGCCTGGAGTGTTTCTGTTGAGGAGACCCAGTACTTC. This gives the protein CAWSVSVEETQYF.

The chain recombines TRBV10-3 with TRBJ1-1; possibly TRBD1 for D (6 bases). The length of the CDR3 is 15 residues. The V gene lost 7 bases and the J gene lost 0 bases, with 15 bases spanning the gap. From germline, CDR1 is ENHRY and CDR2 SYGVKD. CDR3 nucleotides: TGTGCCATCACCAAGGGGGGGAACATGAACACTGAAGCTTTCTTT. This encodes CAITKGGNMNTEAFF.

This clone was seen only a few times. This chain uses TRBV5-6 with TRBJ2-2; 9 bases line up with TRBD2. Looked up from germline, CDR1 is SGHDT and CDR2 is YYEEEE. Trimming removed 0 bases from V and 5 bases from J; junction bases left unmatched: 8. The CDR3 loop spans 17 amino acids. CDR3 sequence: CASSLVGRSGRTGELFF. The CDR3 nucleotides read TGTGCCAGCAGCTTGGTGGGGCGCAGCGGGAGGACCGGGGAGCTGTTTTTT.